Sequencing of this TCR beta chain was carried out in a study of post-analysis software for immune sequencing data. Study-level results: Five or six TRBV segments, TRBV5-6, TRBV5-1 and TRBV20-1 among them, were found more frequent in patients than controls. The normalized Chao1 diversity of multiple sclerosis patients was significantly lower than that of controls.

This CDR3 has 14 residues. Germline CDR1 and CDR2: SGHKS and YYEKEE (reference sequence). In this sample, this clonotype turned up once. What it recognizes is unknown. cDNA libraries of TCR beta carried unique molecular identifiers. Each CDR3 protein is one row after TCRdb ran MiXCR on the PCR reads. The sample contains roughly 620,000 distinct CDR3 sequences, roughly 40% of which appear only once. The clonotype comes from a girl between 10 and 17 years old with multiple sclerosis. What was sequenced was blood. The chain carries TRBV5-5 and TRBJ2-4; no reliable D call. The tail of the sequence fits TRBJ2-7 better, so the J call may be wrong. CDR3 amino acids: CASSGSFLSYEQYF. The DNA for the CDR3 is TGTGCCAGCAGTGGTAGCTTTCTGAGCTACGAGCAGTACTTC.